This T cell receptor beta chain was documented in a study of blood T cell repertoires in COVID-19. Across the study: The United States, Italy and Spain provided the acute and convalescent COVID-19 samples. The cDNA or gDNA used as material had been derived from T cells, B-cell-depleted T cells, or PBMCs.

Per the study methods: Scientists estimated how many nucleated cells there were by amplifying reference gene primers. Sequencing was performed with immunoSEQ multiplex PCR; in TCRdb, only in-frame clones are kept and a portion is missing. V and J calls and clone size are those listed in that table; D and trimming were worked out from the DNA. The data hold about 50,000 clones, with about 92% observed a single time. A single count supports this clone. V was pared by 4 bases and J by 4 bases, with 20 bases between. The germline V gene encodes CDR1 SGDLS and CDR2 YYNGEE. This CDR3 is 16 amino acids long.

The sequencing input was peripheral blood. The chain employs TRBV9 and TRBJ1-1; maybe TRBD1 (6 bases). The receptor was derived from a human donor in a cohort sampled during active COVID-19. This CDR3 is CASSSKGTGRGTEAFF. CDR3 DNA: TGTGCCAGCAGCTCGAAAGGAACAGGGAGAGGCACTGAAGCTTTCTTT.